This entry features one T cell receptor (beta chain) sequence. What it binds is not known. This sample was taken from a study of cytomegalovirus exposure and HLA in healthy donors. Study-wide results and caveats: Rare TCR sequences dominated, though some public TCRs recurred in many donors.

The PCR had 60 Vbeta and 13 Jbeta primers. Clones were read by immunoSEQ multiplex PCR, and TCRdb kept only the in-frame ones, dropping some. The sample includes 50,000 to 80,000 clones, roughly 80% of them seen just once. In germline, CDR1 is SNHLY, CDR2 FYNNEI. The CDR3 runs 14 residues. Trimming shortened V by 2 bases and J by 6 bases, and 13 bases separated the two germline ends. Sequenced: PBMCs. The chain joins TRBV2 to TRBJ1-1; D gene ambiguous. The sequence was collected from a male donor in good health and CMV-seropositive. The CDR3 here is CASSERASGAEAFF. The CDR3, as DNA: TGTGCCAGCAGTGAAAGAGCCAGCGGGGCTGAAGCTTTCTTT. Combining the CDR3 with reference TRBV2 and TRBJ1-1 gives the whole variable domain EPEVTQTPSHQVTQMGQEVILRCVPISNHLYFYWYRQILGQKVEFLVSFYNNEISEKSEIFDDQFSVERPDGSNFTLKIRSTKLEDSAMYFCASSERASGAEAFFGQGTRLTVV.